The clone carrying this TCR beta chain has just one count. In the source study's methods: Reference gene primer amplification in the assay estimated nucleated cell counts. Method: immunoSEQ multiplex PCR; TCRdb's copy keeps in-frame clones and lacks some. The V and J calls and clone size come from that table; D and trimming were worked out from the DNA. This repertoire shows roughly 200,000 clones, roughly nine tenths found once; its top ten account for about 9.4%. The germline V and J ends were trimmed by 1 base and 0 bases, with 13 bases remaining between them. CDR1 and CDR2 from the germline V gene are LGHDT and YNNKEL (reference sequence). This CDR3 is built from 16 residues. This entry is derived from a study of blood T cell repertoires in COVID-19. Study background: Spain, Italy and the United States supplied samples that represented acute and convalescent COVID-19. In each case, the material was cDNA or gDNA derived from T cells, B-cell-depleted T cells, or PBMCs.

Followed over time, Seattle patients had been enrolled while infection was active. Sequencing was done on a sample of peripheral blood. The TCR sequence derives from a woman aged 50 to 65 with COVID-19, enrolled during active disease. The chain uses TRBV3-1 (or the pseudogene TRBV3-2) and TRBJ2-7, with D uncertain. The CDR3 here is CASSQASGRPSYEQYF. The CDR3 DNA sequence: TGTGCCAGCAGCCAAGCCTCCGGCAGGCCCTCCTACGAGCAGTACTTC.